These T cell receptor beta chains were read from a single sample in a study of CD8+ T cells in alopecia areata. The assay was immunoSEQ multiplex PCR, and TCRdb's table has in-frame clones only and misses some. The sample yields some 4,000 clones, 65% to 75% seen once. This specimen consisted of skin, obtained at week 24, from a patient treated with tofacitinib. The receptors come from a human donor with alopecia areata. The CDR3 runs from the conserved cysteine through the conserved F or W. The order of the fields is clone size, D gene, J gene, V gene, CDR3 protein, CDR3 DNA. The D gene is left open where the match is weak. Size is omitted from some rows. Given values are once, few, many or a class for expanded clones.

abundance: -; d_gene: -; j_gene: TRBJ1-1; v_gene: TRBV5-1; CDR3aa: CASSPQVAATEAFF; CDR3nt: TGCGCCAGCAGCCCACAGGTGGCCGCCACTGAAGCTTTCTTT
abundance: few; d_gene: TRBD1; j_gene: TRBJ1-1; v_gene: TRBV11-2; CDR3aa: CASSLAGTEYMNTEAFF; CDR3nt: TGTGCCAGCAGCTTAGCCGGGACAGAATACATGAACACTGAAGCTTTCTTT
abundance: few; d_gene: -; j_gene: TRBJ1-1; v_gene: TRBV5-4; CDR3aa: CASRSRETEAFF; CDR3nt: TGTGCCAGCAGGAGCAGGGAGACTGAAGCTTTCTTT
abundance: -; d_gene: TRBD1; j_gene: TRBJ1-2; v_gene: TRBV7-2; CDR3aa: CASSLDRGMFYGYTF; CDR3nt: TGTGCCAGCAGCTTAGACAGGGGGATGTTCTATGGCTACACCTTC
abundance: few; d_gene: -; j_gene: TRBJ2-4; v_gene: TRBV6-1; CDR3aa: CASSEVIAKNIQYF; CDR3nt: TGTGCCAGCAGTGAAGTCATAGCCAAAAACATTCAGTACTTC
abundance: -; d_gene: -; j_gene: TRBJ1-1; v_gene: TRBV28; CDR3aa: CASRRSQVNTEAFF; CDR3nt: TGTGCCAGCAGACGCTCGCAAGTGAACACTGAAGCTTTCTTT
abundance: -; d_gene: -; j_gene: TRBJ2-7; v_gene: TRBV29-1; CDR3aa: CSVVRQVPYEQYF; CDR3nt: TGCAGCGTTGTAAGGCAGGTCCCCTACGAGCAGTACTTC
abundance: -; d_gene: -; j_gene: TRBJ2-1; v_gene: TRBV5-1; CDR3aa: CASSSRTRQGSYNEQFF; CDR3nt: TGCGCCAGCAGCTCCCGAACGCGGCAGGGTTCCTACAATGAGCAGTTCTTC
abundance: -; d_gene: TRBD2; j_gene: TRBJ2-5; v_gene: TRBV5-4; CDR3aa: CASSLGGGAGETQYF; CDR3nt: TGTGCCAGCAGCTTGGGCGGGGGGGCTGGAGAGACCCAGTACTTC
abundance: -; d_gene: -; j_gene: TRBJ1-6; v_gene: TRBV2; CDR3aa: CASAGQATGSPLHF; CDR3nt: TGTGCCAGCGCCGGGCAGGCAACGGGTTCACCCCTCCACTTT
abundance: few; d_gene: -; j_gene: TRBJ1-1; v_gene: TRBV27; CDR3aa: CASSSPGITEAFF; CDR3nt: TGTGCCAGCAGCTCCCCAGGGATCACTGAAGCTTTCTTT
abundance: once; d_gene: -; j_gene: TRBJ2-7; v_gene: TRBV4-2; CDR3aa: CASSQDLSGAYEQYF; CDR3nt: TGTGCCAGCAGCCAAGATCTCTCCGGGGCCTACGAGCAGTACTTC
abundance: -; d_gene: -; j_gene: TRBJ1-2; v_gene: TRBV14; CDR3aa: CATSPLLIGYTF; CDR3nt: TGTGCCACCAGCCCCCTCTTGATAGGCTACACCTTC
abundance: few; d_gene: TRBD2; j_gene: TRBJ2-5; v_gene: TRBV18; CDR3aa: CASSPTGTSVQGETQYF; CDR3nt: TGTGCCAGCTCACCAACCGGGACTAGCGTACAAGGAGAGACCCAGTACTTC
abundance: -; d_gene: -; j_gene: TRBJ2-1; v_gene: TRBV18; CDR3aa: CASSPRGPSEQFF; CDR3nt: TGTGCCAGCTCACCTCGGGGACCGAGTGAGCAGTTCTTC
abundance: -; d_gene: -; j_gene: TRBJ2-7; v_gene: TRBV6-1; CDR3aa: CASSGGRYEQYF; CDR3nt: TGTGCCAGCAGTGGGGGTCGGTACGAGCAGTACTTC
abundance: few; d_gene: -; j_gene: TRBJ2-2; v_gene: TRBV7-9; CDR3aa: CASSPVGGTGELFF; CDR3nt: TGTGCCAGCAGCCCCGTGGGTGGCACCGGGGAGCTGTTTTTT
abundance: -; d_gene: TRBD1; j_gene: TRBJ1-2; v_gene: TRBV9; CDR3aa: CASSAFPGQFLYGYTF; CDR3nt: TGTGCCAGCAGCGCCTTCCCGGGACAGTTCCTCTATGGCTACACCTTC
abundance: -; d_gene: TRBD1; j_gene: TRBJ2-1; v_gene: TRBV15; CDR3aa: CATSRAGTAYNEQFF; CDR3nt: TGTGCCACCAGCAGAGCCGGGACAGCATACAATGAGCAGTTCTTC
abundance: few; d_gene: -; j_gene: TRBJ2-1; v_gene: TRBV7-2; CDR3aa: CASSLGGQPHNEQFF; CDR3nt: TGTGCCAGCAGCTTAGGTGGACAGCCCCACAATGAGCAGTTCTTC
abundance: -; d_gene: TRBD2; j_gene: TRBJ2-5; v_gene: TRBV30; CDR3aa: CAWSFGTSGGAGETQYF; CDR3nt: TGTGCCTGGAGTTTCGGGACTAGCGGGGGGGCCGGAGAGACCCAGTACTTC
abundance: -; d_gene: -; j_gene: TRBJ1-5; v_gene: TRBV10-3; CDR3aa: CAISEVGRGGINQPQHF; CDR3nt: TGTGCCATCAGTGAAGTAGGGCGGGGGGGAATTAATCAGCCCCAGCATTTT
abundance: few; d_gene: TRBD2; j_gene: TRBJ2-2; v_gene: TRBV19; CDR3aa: CASSSAGGTGELFF; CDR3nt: TGTGCCAGTAGCAGTGCGGGAGGCACCGGGGAGCTGTTTTTT
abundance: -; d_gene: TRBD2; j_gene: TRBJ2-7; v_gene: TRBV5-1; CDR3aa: CASMPWTSGSYEQYF; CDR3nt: TGCGCCAGTATGCCCTGGACTAGCGGATCCTACGAGCAGTACTTC
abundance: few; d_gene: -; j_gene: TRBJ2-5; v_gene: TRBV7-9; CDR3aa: CASSRSEGQETQYF; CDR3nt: TGTGCCAGCAGCCGTTCCGAAGGTCAAGAGACCCAGTACTTC
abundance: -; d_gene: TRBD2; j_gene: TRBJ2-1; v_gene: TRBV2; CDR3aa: CASSEMASGGFYNEQFF; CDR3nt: TGTGCCAGCAGTGAAATGGCTAGCGGGGGCTTTTACAATGAGCAGTTCTTC
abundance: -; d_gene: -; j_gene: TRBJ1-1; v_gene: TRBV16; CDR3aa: CASSQALANTEAFF; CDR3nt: TGTGCCAGCAGCCAAGCCCTGGCTAACACTGAAGCTTTCTTT
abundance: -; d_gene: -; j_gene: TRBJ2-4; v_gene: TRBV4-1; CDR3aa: CASSQGPVGGLAKNIQYF; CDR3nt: TGCGCCAGCAGCCAAGGGCCGGTCGGAGGTCTAGCCAAAAACATTCAGTACTTC
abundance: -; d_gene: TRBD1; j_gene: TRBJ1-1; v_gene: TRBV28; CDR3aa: CACSRTGATGTEAFF; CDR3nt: TGTGCCTGCTCGCGGACAGGGGCTACGGGCACTGAAGCTTTCTTT
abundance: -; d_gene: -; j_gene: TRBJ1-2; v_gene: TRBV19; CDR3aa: CASTDRYRDARGYGYTF; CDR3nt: TGTGCCAGTACCGATCGGTACAGGGATGCCAGGGGCTATGGCTACACCTTC
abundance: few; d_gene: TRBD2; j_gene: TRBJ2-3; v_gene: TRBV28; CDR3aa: CASATSGGGTDTQYF; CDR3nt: TGTGCCAGCGCGACTAGCGGGGGGGGTACAGATACGCAGTATTTT
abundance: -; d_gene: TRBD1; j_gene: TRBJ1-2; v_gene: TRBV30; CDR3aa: CAWSLLPLDRGLSYGYTF; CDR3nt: TGTGCCTGGAGTTTATTACCTTTGGACAGGGGGCTCAGCTATGGCTACACCTTC
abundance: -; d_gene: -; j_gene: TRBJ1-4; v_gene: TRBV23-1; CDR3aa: CASLPLPSRPCGILNEKLFF; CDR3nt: TGCGCCAGCTTACCCCTTCCGTCCCGTCCTTGTGGCATACTAAATGAAAAACTGTTTTTT
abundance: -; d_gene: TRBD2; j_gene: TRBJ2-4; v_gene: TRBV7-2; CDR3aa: CASSLPGGRNIQYF; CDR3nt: TGTGCCAGCAGCTTACCGGGGGGTAGGAACATTCAGTACTTC
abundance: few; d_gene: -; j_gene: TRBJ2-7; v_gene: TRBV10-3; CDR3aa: CAVRAGYEQYF; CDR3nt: TGTGCCGTTCGGGCCGGCTACGAGCAGTACTTC
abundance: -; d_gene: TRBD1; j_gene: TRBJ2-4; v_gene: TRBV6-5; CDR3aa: CASSPDRVKWIQYF; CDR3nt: TGTGCCAGCAGTCCGGACAGGGTCAAATGGATTCAGTACTTC
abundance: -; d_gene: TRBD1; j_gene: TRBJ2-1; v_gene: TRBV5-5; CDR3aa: CASSWTGDNEQFF; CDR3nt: TGTGCCAGCAGCTGGACAGGGGACAATGAGCAGTTCTTC
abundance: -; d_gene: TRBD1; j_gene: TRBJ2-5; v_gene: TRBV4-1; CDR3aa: CASSQETGLQETQYF; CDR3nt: TGCGCCAGCAGCCAAGAGACAGGGCTCCAAGAGACCCAGTACTTC
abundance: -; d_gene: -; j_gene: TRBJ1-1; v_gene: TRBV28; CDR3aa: CASTLLGRPNTEAFF; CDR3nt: TGTGCCAGCACCTTACTGGGACGGCCGAACACTGAAGCTTTCTTT
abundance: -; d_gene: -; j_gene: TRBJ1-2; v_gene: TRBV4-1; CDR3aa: CASSQWEGDNYGYTF; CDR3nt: TGCGCCAGCAGCCAGTGGGAGGGAGATAACTATGGCTACACCTTC
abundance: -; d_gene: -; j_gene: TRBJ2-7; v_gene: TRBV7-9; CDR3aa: CASSIDRWPYEQYF; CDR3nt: TGTGCCAGCAGCATCGACAGGTGGCCCTACGAGCAGTACTTC
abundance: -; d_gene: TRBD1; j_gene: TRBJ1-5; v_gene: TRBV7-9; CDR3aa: CASSYAREQGANNQPQHF; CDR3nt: TGTGCCAGCAGCTACGCGCGGGAACAGGGGGCGAACAATCAGCCCCAGCATTTT
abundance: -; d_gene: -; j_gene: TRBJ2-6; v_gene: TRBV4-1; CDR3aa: CASSQVRYSGANVLTF; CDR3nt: TGCGCCAGCAGCCAAGTCAGGTACTCTGGGGCCAACGTCCTGACTTTC
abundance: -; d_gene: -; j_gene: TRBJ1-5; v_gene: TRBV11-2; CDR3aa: CASSTGRGGNQPQHF; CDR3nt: TGTGCCAGCAGCACGGGCCGGGGAGGCAATCAGCCCCAGCATTTT
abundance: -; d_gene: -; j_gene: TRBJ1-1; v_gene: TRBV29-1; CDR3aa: CSVVVGTEAFF; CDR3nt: TGCAGCGTTGTAGTAGGGACTGAAGCTTTCTTT
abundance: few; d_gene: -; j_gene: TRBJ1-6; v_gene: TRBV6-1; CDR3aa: CASAIGGALGSPLHF; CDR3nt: TGTGCCAGCGCGATAGGTGGGGCCTTAGGGTCACCCCTCCACTTT
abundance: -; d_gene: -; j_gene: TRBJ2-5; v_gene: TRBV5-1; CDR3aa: CASSLGYGAGTAETQYF; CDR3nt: TGCGCCAGCAGCTTGGGATACGGAGCGGGGACAGCAGAGACCCAGTACTTC